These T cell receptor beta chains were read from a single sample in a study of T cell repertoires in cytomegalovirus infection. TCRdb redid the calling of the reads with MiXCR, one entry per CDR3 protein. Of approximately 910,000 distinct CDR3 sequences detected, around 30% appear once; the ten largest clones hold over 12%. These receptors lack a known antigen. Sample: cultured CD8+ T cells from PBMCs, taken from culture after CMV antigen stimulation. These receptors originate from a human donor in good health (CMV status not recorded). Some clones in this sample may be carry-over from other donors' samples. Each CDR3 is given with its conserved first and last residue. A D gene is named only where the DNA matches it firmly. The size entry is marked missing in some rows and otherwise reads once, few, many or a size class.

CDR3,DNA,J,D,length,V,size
CASSSPGQAEETQYF,TGTGCCAGCAGCTCCCCGGGACAGGCTGAAGAGACCCAGTACTTC,TRBJ2-5,TRBD1,15,TRBV5-6,.
CASSIGRTAGNTIYF,TGTGCCAGTAGTATAGGGCGGACTGCTGGAAACACCATATATTTT,TRBJ1-3,.,15,TRBV19,few
CASSQQRESYNEQFF,TGTGCCAGCAGCCAACAGCGGGAGTCCTACAATGAGCAGTTCTTC,TRBJ2-1,TRBD2,15,TRBV7-8,.
CASSLHYYGYTF,TGTGCCAGCAGTTTACACTACTATGGCTACACCTTC,TRBJ1-2,.,12,TRBV12-3/TRBV12-4,many
CASSLEAGPKNTEAFF,TGCGCCAGTAGCTTGGAAGCAGGGCCGAAGAACACTGAAGCTTTCTTT,TRBJ1-1,.,16,TRBV5-1,few
CANSHDRAFNQPQHF,TGTGCCAACAGTCACGACAGGGCCTTCAATCAGCCCCAGCATTTT,TRBJ1-5,TRBD1,15,TRBV12-3/TRBV12-4,.
CASSRTGTGDTNYGYTF,TGCGCCAGCAGCCGGACCGGGACAGGGGATACTAACTATGGCTACACCTTC,TRBJ1-2,TRBD1,17,TRBV4-1,few
CASSFPDRAHRDGYTF,TGTGCCAGCAGCTTCCCGGACAGGGCGCATAGGGATGGCTACACCTTC,TRBJ1-2,TRBD1,16,TRBV7-9,few
CASSPSTGLWNQPQHF,TGTGCCAGCAGTCCCTCGACAGGGTTATGGAATCAGCCCCAGCATTTT,TRBJ1-5,TRBD1,16,TRBV27,few
CASSLRFGGVKDEQYF,TGTGCCAGCAGCTTGCGGTTCGGGGGCGTGAAGGACGAGCAGTACTTC,TRBJ2-7,.,16,TRBV5-5,.
CASSVAPTREQINTGELFF,TGTGCCAGCAGCGTAGCTCCGACGAGGGAGCAGATTAACACCGGGGAGCTGTTTTTT,TRBJ2-2,.,19,TRBV9,.
CASSYRPEREDSNQPQHF,TGTGCCAGCAGTTACCGTCCCGAACGGGAGGACAGCAATCAGCCCCAGCATTTT,TRBJ1-5,.,18,TRBV6-2/TRBV6-3,many
CASSYIGQTYSNQPQHF,TGTGCCAGCAGTTACATTGGACAGACGTATAGCAATCAGCCCCAGCATTTT,TRBJ1-5,.,17,TRBV6-5,few
CASGEFSYNEQFF,TGTGCCAGCGGAGAATTCTCCTACAATGAGCAGTTCTTC,TRBJ2-1,.,13,TRBV2,.
CASSSPGRPSFPGETQYF,TGTGCCAGCAGCTCACCGGGACGGCCATCCTTCCCGGGAGAGACCCAGTACTTC,TRBJ2-5,.,18,TRBV5-5,.
CASSPGPRLYNEQFF,TGTGCCAGCAGCCCGGGACCTCGTCTATACAATGAGCAGTTCTTC,TRBJ2-1,.,15,TRBV7-9,few
CASSSPEGQETQYF,TGTGCCAGCAGCTCCCCCGAGGGCCAGGAGACCCAGTACTTC,TRBJ2-5,.,14,TRBV7-2,many
CASSQGTSGFF,TGTGCCAGCAGCCAGGGGACTAGCGGGTTCTTC,TRBJ2-1,TRBD2,11,TRBV4-2,.
CASSYGGGGATDTQYF,TGTGCCAGCAGTTACGGCGGCGGGGGGGCAACAGATACGCAGTATTTT,TRBJ2-3,TRBD2,16,TRBV6-5,few
CASRTTMDRGNEKLFF,TGTGCCAGCAGAACAACCATGGACAGGGGGAATGAAAAACTGTTTTTT,TRBJ1-4,TRBD1,16,TRBV12-3/TRBV12-4,few